This is a list of T cell receptor beta chains from one sample in a study of blood T cell repertoires in COVID-19. Sequencing used immunoSEQ multiplex PCR; TCRdb keeps in-frame clones, though not all of them. This sample has fewer than 450,000 clones, with about 92% found just once. Source material: PBMCs or T cells enriched from blood (not recorded which). These receptors were collected from a man younger than 35 who had recovered from COVID-19. CDR3s include the opening cysteine and the closing phenylalanine or tryptophan. A D gene is named only where the DNA matches it firmly. Some rows mark clone size as missing; the rest say once, few, many or name a class of expanded clone.

j_call,v_call,d_call,cdr3_length,clone_size,cdr3_aa,cdr3_nt
TRBJ2-3,TRBV19,TRBD1,12,NA,CASSPGQGPQYF,TGTGCCAGTAGTCCAGGACAGGGGCCGCAGTATTTT
TRBJ1-5,TRBV4-1,TRBD1,14,NA,CASSRKQGTQPQHF,TGCGCCAGCAGCCGAAAACAGGGGACCCAGCCCCAGCATTTT
TRBJ2-4,TRBV18,TRBD2,15,NA,CASSPLTSGSYIQYF,TGTGCCAGCTCACCACTGACTAGCGGGAGCTACATTCAGTACTTC
TRBJ2-4,TRBV28,NA,14,few,CASRKRLAKNIQYF,TGTGCCAGCAGAAAGCGGTTGGCCAAAAACATTCAGTACTTC
TRBJ1-4,TRBV4-1,NA,14,NA,CASSHGDIHEKLFF,TGCGCCAGCAGCCATGGGGACATCCATGAAAAACTGTTTTTT
TRBJ2-7,TRBV2,TRBD1,12,NA,CASRDRGYEQYF,TGTGCCAGCCGGGACAGGGGTTACGAGCAGTACTTC
TRBJ2-1,TRBV11-3,NA,15,NA,CASSLDSGVPQEQFF,TGTGCCAGCAGCTTAGATTCCGGGGTCCCCCAGGAGCAGTTCTTC
TRBJ1-2,TRBV5-4,NA,17,NA,CASSLALLNRREDGYTF,TGTGCCAGCAGCTTGGCCCTTCTGAACAGGCGGGAAGATGGCTACACCTTC
TRBJ1-1,TRBV11-2,TRBD1,19,NA,CASRLRTGTGGVFVAEAFF,TGTGCCAGCAGACTTAGGACCGGGACAGGGGGCGTTTTTGTGGCTGAAGCTTTCTTT
TRBJ2-3,TRBV3-1/TRBV3-2,NA,16,NA,CASSQSDGANTDTQYF,TGTGCCAGCAGCCAATCCGACGGAGCCAACACAGATACGCAGTATTTT
TRBJ2-6,TRBV9,TRBD1,18,NA,CASSQWDRVGSGANVLTF,TGTGCCAGCAGCCAATGGGACAGGGTTGGCTCTGGGGCCAACGTCCTGACTTTC
TRBJ1-4,TRBV12-3/TRBV12-4,NA,13,NA,CASSLSGGEKLFF,TGTGCCAGCAGTTTGTCGGGGGGGGAAAAACTGTTTTTT
TRBJ2-6,TRBV3-1/TRBV3-2,NA,17,NA,CASSQDPLLSGANVLTF,TGTGCCAGCAGCCAAGACCCACTGCTCTCTGGGGCCAACGTCCTGACTTTC
TRBJ1-5,TRBV5-1,NA,16,once,CASSLEGPNSNQPQHF,TGCGCCAGCAGCCTGGAGGGGCCTAATAGCAATCAGCCCCAGCATTTT
TRBJ2-7,TRBV27,NA,14,once,CASSVTGISYEQYF,TGTGCCAGCAGCGTAACCGGGATTTCCTACGAGCAGTACTTC
TRBJ2-7,TRBV6-5,TRBD2,15,once,CASSYELAGAHEQYF,TGTGCCAGCAGTTACGAGTTAGCGGGAGCACACGAGCAGTACTTC
TRBJ1-2,TRBV4-1,TRBD1,15,NA,CASSQDRGQGAGYTF,TGCGCCAGCAGCCAAGATCGGGGACAGGGGGCCGGCTACACCTTC
TRBJ1-1,TRBV3-1/TRBV3-2,TRBD1,15,NA,CASSHSDRVNTEAFF,TGTGCCAGCAGCCACTCGGACAGGGTGAACACTGAAGCTTTCTTT
TRBJ2-2,TRBV11-2,NA,16,NA,CASSSLTGLFAGELFF,TGTGCCAGCAGCTCTCTTACAGGTCTCTTTGCCGGGGAGCTGTTTTTT
TRBJ1-2,TRBV28,NA,15,NA,CASSPSGAPNYGYTF,TGTGCCAGCAGCCCTAGCGGGGCTCCTAACTATGGCTACACCTTC
TRBJ2-7,TRBV29-1,NA,12,NA,CGESSLTYEQYF,TGCGGGGAGAGTTCCCTCACCTACGAGCAGTACTTC
TRBJ1-1,TRBV10-3,NA,13,NA,CAISRSEDTEAFF,TGTGCCATCAGCCGTTCAGAGGACACTGAAGCTTTCTTT
TRBJ1-2,TRBV10-3,NA,14,NA,CAISDAGTGDGYTF,TGTGCCATCAGCGATGCCGGGACGGGAGATGGCTACACCTTC